This TCR beta chain was captured in a study of blood T cells in healthy people across ages (dated by TCRdb to between 2015 and 2016). About the investigation overall: In model experiments, template switching captured about one uniquely barcoded TCR beta cDNA molecule for every two T cells. The donors were split into four age groups: young (average about 15 years), middle-aged (roughly 39), aged (roughly 68) and long-lived (roughly 77). Two additional independent replicas of 1 million unique cDNA reads from the same blood draw were analyzed for two donors (one aged 18 to 30 and one aged 80 or older). Using deep sequencing normalized with unique cDNA molecular identifiers, the study measured how TCR beta repertoire diversity changes with age. Donors of different ages were randomly distributed across sequencing lanes to avoid experimental bias.

Preparation of the library involved 5' RACE. The second PCR ran for about 6 to 11 cycles and used a J-beta primer mix along with a sample-barcoded 5' primer. A unique molecular identifier was introduced onto each TCR beta cDNA molecule by a template-switch 5' adaptor carrying 12 random nucleotides. Each sample yielded at least 2.5 million CDR3-containing paired-end reads. First-strand cDNA was synthesized from all RNA with the Mint cDNA synthesis kit, primed by a TRBC-specific oligonucleotide. After uracil-DNA glycosylase treatment, a first 18-cycle PCR used universal primers M1SS and BC2_uni_R on all cDNA. The study's own analysis went as follows. Each sample was normalized by randomly selecting 1 million high-quality reads, each carrying a distinct molecular identifier. Reads sharing molecular identifiers were discarded rather than binned into consensus sequences. CDR3 identification, clonotype clustering and error correction used MiTCR with a Q25 quality threshold and the strictest error-elimination algorithm. A nonparametric unseen species model with Euler transformation was used to estimate lower-bound total TCR beta diversity. In TCRdb, the public reads were trimmed at Q25 with fastp and aligned with MiXCR, with productive beta chains retained. Identical CDR3 protein sequences are pooled into one entry, listed with their most common genes and DNA. The V and J calls and clone size come from TCRdb's table, not from the authors' own analysis. This sample comprises 1,800,000 or so distinct CDR3 sequences, roughly 43% of them detected only once. The ten largest account for 20% to 25% of the sample.

The roughly 42 donors, aged about 6 to 100 years, were systemically healthy Caucasian individuals from Russia. Each donor gave about 11 milliliters of peripheral blood, drawn into EDTA-treated Vacutainer tubes. Ficoll-Paque density-gradient centrifugation was used to isolate PBMCs, with at least 7 million per sample. Total RNA was extracted from PBMCs with Trizol reagent, with at least 5 micrograms obtained per sample. Naive CD45RAhigh/CD27high T cell percentages were measured by flow cytometry on a PBMC aliquot from every donor. CDR1 SGHAT and CDR2 FQNNGV were looked up in the germline V gene. Trimmed from V: 8 bases; trimmed from J: 3 bases; junction bases lacking a gene match: 13. The CDR3, from cysteine to phenylalanine, totals 16 residues. Of the read, only the CDR3 DNA is kept; its 48 bases are in frame from base 1. Overall study outcomes, separate from this receptor: A strong correlation was found between observed TCR beta diversity and the percentage of naive T cells measured by flow cytometry. Donor CMV infection status was unknown, potentially confounding age-related changes in expanded clonotypes. Conclusive comparison of naive and antigen-experienced compartments was prevented by the profiling of bulk unsorted PBMCs. Compared with the aged group, the long-lived group had more naive CD4+ T cells, fewer expanded clones and increased TCR diversity, a pattern suggesting age selection. As age increased, observed TCR beta diversity per million T cells dropped in a roughly linear way, and a significant reduction was already evident by age roughly 36. Estimates of total diversity based on one million sequenced T cells were considered lower bounds and underestimates.

This clonotype was observed a handful of times. The antigen it binds to is not known. Base-call qualities are not available, and no considerably larger clone is one nucleotide away. The chain is made from TRBV11-2 and TRBJ2-3, and 8 junction bases match TRBD2. Sequencing input: blood. This clonotype was sampled from a human donor in good health. CDR3 region: CASATARGGITDTQYF. In nucleotide form, the sequence is TGTGCCAGCGCCACCGCTCGGGGGGGTATAACAGATACGCAGTATTTT.